This entry describes one T cell receptor beta chain. Its antigen is as yet unknown. The data were obtained in a study of cytomegalovirus exposure and HLA in healthy donors. The study, taken as a whole, reports: Common viral pathogens were later found to be apparently linked to several of the most significant clusters.

Germline lookup yields CDR1 SGDLS and CDR2 YYNGEE. This CDR3 is 16 amino acids long. The junction had 4 bases not matched to a gene; V was cut back by 0 bases and J by 4 bases. Donors were nominally healthy when sampled, though unrecorded immune exposures were likely. Vbeta (60) and Jbeta (13) primers were used in the PCR. The data were produced by immunoSEQ multiplex PCR, yet TCRdb's version contains in-frame clones alone and is incomplete. This sample's table has around 53,000 clones. The chain is built from TRBV9 and TRBJ2-1; 10 bases fit TRBD2. This receptor was obtained from a male donor in good health and CMV-seropositive. Sequencing was performed on PBMCs. In DNA form, the CDR3 reads TGTGCCAGCAGCGTAGTAGCGGGGGGCTTTTACAATGAGCAGTTCTTC. Protein product: CASSVVAGGFYNEQFF.